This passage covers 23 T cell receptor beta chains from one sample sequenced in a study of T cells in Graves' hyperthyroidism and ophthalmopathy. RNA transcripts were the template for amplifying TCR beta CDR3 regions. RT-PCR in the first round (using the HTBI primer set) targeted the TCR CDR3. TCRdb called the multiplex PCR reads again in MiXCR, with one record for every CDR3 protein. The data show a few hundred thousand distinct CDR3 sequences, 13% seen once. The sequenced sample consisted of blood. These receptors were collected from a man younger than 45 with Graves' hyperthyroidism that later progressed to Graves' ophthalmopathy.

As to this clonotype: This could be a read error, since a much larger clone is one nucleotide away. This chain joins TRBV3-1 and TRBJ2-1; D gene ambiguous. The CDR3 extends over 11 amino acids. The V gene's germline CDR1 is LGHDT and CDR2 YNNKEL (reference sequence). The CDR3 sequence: CVSSQEIEQFF. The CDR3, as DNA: TGTGTCAGCAGCCAAGAAATTGAGCAGTTCTTC.

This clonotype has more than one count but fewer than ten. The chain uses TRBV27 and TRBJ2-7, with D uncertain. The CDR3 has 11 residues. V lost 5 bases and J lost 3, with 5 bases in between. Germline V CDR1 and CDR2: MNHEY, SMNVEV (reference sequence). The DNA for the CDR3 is TGTGCCAGCAGTGGGAACTACGAGCAGTACTTC. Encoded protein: CASSGNYEQYF.

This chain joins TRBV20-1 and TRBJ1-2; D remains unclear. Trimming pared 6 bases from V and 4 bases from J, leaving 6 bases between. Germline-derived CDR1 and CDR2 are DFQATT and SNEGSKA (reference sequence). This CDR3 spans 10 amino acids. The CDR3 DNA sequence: TGCAGTGCGGGCCCCTATGGCTACACCTTC. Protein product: CSAGPYGYTF.

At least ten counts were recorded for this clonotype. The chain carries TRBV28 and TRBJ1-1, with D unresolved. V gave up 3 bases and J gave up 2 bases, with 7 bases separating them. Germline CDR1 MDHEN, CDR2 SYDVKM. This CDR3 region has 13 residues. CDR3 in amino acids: CASSLFSNTEAFF. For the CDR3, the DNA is TGTGCCAGCAGTTTGTTCAGCAACACTGAAGCTTTCTTT.

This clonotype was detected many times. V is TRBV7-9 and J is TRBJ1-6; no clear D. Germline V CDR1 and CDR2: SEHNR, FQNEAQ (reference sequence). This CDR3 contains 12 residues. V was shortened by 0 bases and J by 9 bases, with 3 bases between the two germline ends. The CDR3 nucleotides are TGTGCCAGCAGCTTAGCCCCTTCACCCCTCCACTTT. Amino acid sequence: CASSLAPSPLHF.

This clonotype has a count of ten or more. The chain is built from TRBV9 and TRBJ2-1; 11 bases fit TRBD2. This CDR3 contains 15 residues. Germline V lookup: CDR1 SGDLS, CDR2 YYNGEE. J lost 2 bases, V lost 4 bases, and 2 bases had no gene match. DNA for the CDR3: TGTGCCAGCAGCATTAGCGGGGGGGCCTACAATGAGCAGTTCTTC. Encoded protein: CASSISGGAYNEQFF.

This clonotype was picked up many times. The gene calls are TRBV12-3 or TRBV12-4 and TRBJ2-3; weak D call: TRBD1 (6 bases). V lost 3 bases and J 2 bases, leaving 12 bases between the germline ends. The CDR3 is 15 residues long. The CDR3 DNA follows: TGTGCCAGCAGTTTTCAGGGGCTAGTCACAGATACGCAGTATTTT. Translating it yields CASSFQGLVTDTQYF.

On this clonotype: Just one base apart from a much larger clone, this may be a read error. CDR3: CANQRQMNQPQHF. Here the CDR3 DNA reads TGTGCCAACCAAAGGCAGATGAATCAGCCCCAGCATTTT. The chain recombines TRBV12-3 or TRBV12-4 with TRBJ1-5; no firm D call. The ends were cut back, 10 bases at V and 4 bases at J, with 14 bases in the middle. CDR3 length equals 13 residues.

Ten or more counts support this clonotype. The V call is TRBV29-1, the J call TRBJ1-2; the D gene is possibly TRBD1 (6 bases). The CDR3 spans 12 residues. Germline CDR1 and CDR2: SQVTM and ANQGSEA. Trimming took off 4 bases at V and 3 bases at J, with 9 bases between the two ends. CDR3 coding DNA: TGCAGCGTTGTGGGGGCCCACTATGGCTACACCTTC. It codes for CSVVGAHYGYTF.

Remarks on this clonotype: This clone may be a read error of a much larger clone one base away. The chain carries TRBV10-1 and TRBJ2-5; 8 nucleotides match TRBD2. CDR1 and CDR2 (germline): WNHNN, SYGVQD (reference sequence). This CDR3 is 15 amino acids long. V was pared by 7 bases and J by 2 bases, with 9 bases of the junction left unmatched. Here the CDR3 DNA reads TGCGCCAGCACTGACGGGAGGGCCGAACAAGAGACCCAGTACTTC. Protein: CASTDGRAEQETQYF.

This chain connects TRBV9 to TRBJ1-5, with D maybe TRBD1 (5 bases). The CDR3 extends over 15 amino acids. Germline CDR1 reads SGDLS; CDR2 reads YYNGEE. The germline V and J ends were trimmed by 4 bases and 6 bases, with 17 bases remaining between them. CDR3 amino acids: CASSPHGGAGQPQHF. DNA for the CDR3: TGTGCCAGCAGCCCACATGGCGGGGCTGGTCAGCCCCAGCATTTT.

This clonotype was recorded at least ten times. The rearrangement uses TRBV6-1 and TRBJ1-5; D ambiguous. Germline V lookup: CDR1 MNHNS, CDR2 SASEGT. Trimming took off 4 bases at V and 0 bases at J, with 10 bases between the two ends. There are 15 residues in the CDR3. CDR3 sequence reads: CASSAVAHSNQPQHF. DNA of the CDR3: TGTGCCAGCAGTGCCGTCGCCCATAGCAATCAGCCCCAGCATTTT.

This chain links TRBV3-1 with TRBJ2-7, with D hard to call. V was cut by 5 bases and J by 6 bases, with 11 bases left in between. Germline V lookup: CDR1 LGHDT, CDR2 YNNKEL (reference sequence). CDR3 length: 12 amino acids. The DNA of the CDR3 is TGTGCCAGCAGCAGGGAAGGGTTCGAGCAGTACTTC. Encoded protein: CASSREGFEQYF.

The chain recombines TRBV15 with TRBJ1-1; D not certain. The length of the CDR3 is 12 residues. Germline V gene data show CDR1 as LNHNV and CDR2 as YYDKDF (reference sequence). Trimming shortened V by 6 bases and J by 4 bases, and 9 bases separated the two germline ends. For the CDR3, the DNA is TGTGCCACCAGGCCGCTAGGCACTGAAGCTTTCTTT. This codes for CATRPLGTEAFF.

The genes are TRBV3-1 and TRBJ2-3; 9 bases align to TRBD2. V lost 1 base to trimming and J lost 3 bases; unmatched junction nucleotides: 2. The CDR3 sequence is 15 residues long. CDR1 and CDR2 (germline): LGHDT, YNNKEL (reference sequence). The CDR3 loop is CASSQVRGGTDTQYF. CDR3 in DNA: TGTGCCAGCAGCCAAGTGCGGGGGGGAACAGATACGCAGTATTTT.

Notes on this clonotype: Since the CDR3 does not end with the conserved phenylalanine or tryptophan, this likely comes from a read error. Here the CDR3 reads CAWSVQENTEAFL. The DNA for the CDR3 is TGTGCCTGGAGTGTACAGGAGAACACTGAAGCTTTCCTT. This chain uses TRBV30 with TRBJ1-1, with D possibly matching TRBD1 (5 bases). The CDR3 is 13 residues long. Per the germline V gene, CDR1 is GTSNPN and CDR2 is SVGIG (reference sequence). V dropped 0 bases and J dropped 1 base, with 6 bases sitting between them.

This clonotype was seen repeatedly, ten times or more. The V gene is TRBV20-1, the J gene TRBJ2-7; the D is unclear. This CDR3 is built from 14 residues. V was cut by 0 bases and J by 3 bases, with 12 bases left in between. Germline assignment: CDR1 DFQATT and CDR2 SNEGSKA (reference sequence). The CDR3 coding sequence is TGCAGTGCTAGAGATCCCCCGGACGGCTACGAGCAGTACTTC. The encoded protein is CSARDPPDGYEQYF.

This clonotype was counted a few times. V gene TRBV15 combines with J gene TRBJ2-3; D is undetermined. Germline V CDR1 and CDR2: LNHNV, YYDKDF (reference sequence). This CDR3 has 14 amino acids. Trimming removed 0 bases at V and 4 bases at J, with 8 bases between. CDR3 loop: CATSRDGVADTQYF. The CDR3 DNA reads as TGTGCCACCAGCAGAGATGGAGTCGCAGATACGCAGTATTTT.

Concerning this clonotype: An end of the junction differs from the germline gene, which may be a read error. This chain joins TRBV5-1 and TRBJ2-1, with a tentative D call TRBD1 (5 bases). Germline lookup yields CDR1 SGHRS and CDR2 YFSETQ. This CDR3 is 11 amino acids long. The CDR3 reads CASSPRTEQFF. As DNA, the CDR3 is TGTGCCAGCAGCCCGAGGACAGAGCAGTTCTTC.

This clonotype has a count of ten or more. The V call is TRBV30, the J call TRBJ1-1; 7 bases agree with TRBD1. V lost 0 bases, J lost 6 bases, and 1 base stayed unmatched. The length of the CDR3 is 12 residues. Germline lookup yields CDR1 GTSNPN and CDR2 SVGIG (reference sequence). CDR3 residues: CAWSVGTAEAFF. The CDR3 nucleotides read TGTGCCTGGAGTGTTGGGACAGCTGAAGCTTTCTTT. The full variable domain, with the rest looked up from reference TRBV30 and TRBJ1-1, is SQTIHQWPATLVQPVGSPLSLECTVEGTSNPNLYWYRQAAGRGLQLLFYSVGIGQISSEVPQNLSASRPQDRQFILSSKKLLLSDSGFYLCAWSVGTAEAFFGQGTRLTVV.

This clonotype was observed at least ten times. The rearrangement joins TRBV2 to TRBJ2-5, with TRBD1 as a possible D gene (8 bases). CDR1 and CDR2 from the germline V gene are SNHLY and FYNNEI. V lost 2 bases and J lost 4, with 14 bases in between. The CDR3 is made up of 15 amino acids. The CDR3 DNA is TGTGCCAGCAGTGAAATGGACAGGGAGGGAGAGACCCAGTACTTC. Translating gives CASSEMDREGETQYF. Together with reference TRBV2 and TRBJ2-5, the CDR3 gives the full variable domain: EPEVTQTPSHQVTQMGQEVILRCVPISNHLYFYWYRQILGQKVEFLVSFYNNEISEKSEIFDDQFSVERPDGSNFTLKIRSTKLEDSAMYFCASSEMDREGETQYFGPGTRLLVL.

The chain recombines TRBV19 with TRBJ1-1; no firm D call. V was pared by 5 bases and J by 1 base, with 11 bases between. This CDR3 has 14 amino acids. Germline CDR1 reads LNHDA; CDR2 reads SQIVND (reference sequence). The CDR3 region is CASSVSRKNTEAFF. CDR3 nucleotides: TGTGCCAGTAGTGTGTCCAGGAAGAACACTGAAGCTTTCTTT.

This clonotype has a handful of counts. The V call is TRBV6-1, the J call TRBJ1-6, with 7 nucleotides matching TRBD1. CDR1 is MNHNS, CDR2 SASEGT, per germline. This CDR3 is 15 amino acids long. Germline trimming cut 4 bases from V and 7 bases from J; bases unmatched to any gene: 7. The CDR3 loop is CASSGRQGANSPLHF. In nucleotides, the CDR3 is TGTGCCAGCAGTGGCCGACAGGGAGCAAATTCACCCCTCCACTTT.